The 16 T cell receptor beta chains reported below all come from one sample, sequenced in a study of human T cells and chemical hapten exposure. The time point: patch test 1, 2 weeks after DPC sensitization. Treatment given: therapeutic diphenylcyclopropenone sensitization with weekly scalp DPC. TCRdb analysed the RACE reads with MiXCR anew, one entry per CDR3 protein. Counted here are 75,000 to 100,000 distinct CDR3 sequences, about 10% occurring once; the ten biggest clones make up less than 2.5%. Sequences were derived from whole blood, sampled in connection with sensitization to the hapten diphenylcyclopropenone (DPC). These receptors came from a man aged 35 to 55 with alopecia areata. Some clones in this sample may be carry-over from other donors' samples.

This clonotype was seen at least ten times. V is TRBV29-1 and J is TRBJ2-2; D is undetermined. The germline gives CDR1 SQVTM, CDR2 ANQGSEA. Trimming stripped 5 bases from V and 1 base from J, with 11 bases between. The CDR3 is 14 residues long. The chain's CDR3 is CSVSGLWNTGELFF. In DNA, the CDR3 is TGCAGCGTTTCTGGGCTCTGGAACACCGGGGAGCTGTTTTTT.

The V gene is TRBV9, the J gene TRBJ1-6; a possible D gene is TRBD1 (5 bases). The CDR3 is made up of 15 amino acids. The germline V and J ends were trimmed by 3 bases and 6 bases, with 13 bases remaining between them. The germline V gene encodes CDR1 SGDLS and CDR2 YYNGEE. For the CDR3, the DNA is TGTGCCAGCAGCGGGGGGGAGGGTGGTAATTCACCCCTCCACTTT. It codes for CASSGGEGGNSPLHF. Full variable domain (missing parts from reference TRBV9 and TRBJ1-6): DSGVTQTPKHLITATGQRVTLRCSPRSGDLSVYWYQQSLDQGLQFLIQYYNGEERAKGNILERFSAQQFPDLHSELNLSSLELGDSALYFCASSGGEGGNSPLHFGNGTRLTVT.

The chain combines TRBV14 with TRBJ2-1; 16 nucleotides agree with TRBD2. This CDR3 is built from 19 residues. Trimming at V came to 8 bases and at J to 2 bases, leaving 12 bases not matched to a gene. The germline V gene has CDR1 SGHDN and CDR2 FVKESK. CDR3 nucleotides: TGTGCCAGCCGCCCGGCGGGACTAGCGGGAGGGCGCCCCTACAATGAGCAGTTCTTC. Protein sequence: CASRPAGLAGGRPYNEQFF.

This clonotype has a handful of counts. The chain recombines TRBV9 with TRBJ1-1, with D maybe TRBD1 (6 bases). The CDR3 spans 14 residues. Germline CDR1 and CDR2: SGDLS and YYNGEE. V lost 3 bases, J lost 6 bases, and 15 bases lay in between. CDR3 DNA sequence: TGTGCCAGCAGCGCCGGACAGCCCGGGGCTGAAGCTTTCTTT. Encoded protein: CASSAGQPGAEAFF.

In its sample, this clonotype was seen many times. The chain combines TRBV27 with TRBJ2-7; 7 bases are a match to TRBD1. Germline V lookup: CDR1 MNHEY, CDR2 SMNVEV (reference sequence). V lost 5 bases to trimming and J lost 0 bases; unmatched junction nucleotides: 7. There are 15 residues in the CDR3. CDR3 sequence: CASSTDRLRSYEQYF. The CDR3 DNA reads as TGTGCCAGCAGTACGGACAGGTTACGCTCCTACGAGCAGTACTTC.

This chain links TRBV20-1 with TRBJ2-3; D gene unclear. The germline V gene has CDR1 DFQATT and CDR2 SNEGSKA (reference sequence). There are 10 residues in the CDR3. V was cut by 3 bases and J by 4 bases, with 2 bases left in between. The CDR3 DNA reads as TGCAGTGCTAGTGCAGATACGCAGTATTTT. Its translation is CSASADTQYF.

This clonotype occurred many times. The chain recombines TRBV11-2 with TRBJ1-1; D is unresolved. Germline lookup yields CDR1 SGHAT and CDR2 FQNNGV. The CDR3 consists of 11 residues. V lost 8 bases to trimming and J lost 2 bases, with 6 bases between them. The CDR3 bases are TGTGCCAGCTCCCGTAACACTGAAGCTTTCTTT. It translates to CASSRNTEAFF.

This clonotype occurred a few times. The CDR3, as DNA: TGTGCCAGCAGTTACTCGGATGGATTCACTCAAGAGACCCAGTACTTC. It is translated as CASSYSDGFTQETQYF. The chain employs TRBV6-6 and TRBJ2-5; D remains unclear. CDR3 length: 16 amino acids. V was pared by 0 bases and J by 2 bases, with 13 bases between. The germline gives CDR1 MNHNY, CDR2 SVGAGI (reference sequence).

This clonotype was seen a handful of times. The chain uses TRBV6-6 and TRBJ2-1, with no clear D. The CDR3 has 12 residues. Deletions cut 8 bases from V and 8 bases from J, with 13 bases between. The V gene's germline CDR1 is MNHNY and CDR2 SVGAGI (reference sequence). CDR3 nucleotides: TGTGCCAGCCGCACCCAGGTATATGAGCAGTTCTTC. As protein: CASRTQVYEQFF.

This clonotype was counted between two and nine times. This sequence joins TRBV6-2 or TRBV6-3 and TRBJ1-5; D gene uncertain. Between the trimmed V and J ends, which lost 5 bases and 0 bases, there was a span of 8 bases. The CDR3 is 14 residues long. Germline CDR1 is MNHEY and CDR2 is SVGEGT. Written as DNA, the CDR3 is TGTGCCAGCAGTAGGACCAATAGCAATCAGCCCCAGCATTTT. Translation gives CASSRTNSNQPQHF.

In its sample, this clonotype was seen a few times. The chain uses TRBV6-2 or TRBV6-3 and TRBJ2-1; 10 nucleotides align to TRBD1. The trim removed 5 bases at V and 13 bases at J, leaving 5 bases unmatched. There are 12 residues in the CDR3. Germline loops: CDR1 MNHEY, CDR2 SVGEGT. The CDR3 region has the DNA TGTGCCAGCAGTCACGGGACAGGGGACCAGTTCTTC. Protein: CASSHGTGDQFF.

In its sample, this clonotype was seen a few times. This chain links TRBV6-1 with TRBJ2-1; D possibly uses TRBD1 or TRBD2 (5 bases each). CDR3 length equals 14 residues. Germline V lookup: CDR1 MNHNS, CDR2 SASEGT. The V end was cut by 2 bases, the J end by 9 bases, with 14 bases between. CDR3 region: CASSERDGETEQFF. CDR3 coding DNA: TGTGCCAGCAGTGAAAGGGACGGCGAGACTGAGCAGTTCTTC.

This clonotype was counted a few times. The CDR3 nucleotides read TGTGCCTGGGCTACGGGGAATCAGCCCCAGCATTTT. It yields the protein CAWATGNQPQHF. The gene calls are TRBV30 and TRBJ1-5; no firm D call. This CDR3 is built from 12 residues. V shed 5 bases and J shed 4 bases, with 9 bases lying between them. CDR1 is GTSNPN and CDR2 is SVGIG in the germline V gene (reference sequence).

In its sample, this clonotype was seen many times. The CDR3 region has the DNA TGTGCCATCAGTGAACTATTTATAACAGGGTTGGGAGCTGCAGATACGCAGTATTTT. This codes for CAISELFITGLGAADTQYF. This chain connects TRBV10-3 to TRBJ2-3; tentative D call: TRBD1 (6 bases). Germline lookup yields CDR1 ENHRY and CDR2 SYGVKD. Trimming cost V 3 bases and J 4 bases, with 26 bases left between them. This CDR3 region has 19 residues.

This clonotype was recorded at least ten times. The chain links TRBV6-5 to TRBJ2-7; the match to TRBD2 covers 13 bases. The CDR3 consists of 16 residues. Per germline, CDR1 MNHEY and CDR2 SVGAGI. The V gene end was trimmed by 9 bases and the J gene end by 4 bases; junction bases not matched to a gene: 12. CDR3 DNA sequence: TGTGCCAGTCGCAGTACTAGCGGGAGGGTATCGTACGAGCAGTACTTC. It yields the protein CASRSTSGRVSYEQYF.

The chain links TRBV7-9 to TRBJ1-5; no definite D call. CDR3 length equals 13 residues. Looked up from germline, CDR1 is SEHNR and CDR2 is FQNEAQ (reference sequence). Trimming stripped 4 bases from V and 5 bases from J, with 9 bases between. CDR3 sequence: CASSSYADQPQHF. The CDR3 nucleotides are TGTGCCAGCAGCTCCTACGCCGATCAGCCCCAGCATTTT.